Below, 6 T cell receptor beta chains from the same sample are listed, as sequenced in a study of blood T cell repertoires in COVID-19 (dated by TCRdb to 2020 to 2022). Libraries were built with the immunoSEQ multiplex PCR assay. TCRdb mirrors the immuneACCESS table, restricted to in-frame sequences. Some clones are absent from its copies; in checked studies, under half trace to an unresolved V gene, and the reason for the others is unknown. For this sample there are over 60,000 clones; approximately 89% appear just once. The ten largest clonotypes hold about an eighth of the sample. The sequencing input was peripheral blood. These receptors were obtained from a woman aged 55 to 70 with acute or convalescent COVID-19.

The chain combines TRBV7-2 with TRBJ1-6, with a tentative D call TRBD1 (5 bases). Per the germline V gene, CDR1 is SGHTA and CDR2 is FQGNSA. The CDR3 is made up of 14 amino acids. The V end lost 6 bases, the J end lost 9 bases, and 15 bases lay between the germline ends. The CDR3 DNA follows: TGTGCCAGCAGATCGCAGGGTTCGGGTTCACCCCTCCACTTT. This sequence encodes CASRSQGSGSPLHF.

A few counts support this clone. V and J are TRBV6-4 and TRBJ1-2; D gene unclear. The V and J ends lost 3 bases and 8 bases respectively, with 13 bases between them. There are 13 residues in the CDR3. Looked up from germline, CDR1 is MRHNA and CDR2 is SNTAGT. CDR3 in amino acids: CASSDSGRLGYTF. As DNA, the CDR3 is TGTGCCAGCAGTGATTCGGGGAGATTGGGCTACACCTTC.

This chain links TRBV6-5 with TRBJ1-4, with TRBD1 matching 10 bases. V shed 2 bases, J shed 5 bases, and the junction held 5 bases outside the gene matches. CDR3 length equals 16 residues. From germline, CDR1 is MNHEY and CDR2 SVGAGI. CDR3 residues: CASSYPGQGSNEKLFF. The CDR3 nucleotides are TGTGCCAGCAGTTACCCGGGACAGGGGTCCAATGAAAAACTGTTTTTT.

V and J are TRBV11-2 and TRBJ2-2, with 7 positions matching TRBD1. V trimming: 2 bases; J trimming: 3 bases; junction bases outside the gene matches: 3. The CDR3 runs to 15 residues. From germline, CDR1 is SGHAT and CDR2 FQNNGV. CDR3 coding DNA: TGTGCCAGCAGCTTATCCACAGGGGACACCGGGGAGCTGTTTTTT. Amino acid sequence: CASSLSTGDTGELFF.

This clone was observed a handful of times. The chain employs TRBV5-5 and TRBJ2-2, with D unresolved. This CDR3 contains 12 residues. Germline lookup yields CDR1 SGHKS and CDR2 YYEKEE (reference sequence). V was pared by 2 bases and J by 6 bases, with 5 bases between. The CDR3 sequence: CASSFEAGELFF. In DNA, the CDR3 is TGTGCCAGCAGCTTCGAGGCCGGGGAGCTGTTTTTT.

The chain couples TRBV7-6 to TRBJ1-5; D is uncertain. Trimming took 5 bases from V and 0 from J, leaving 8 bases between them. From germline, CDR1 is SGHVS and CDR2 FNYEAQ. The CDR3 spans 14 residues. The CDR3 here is CASSATDSNQPQHF. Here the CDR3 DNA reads TGTGCCAGCAGCGCCACTGATAGCAATCAGCCCCAGCATTTT.